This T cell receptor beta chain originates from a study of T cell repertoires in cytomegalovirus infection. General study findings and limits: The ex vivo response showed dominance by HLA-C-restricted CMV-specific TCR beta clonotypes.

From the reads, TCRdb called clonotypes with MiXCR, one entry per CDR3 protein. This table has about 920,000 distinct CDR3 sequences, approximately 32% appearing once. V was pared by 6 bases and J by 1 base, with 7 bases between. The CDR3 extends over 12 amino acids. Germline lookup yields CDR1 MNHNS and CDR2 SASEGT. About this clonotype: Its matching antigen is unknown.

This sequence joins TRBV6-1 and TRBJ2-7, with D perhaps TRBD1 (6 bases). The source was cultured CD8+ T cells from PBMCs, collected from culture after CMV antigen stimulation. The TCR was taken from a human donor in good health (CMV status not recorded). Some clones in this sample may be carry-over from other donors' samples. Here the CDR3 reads CASSGQSYEQYF. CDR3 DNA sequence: TGTGCCAGCAGCGGACAGTCCTACGAGCAGTACTTC.